This TCR beta chain comes out of a study of cytomegalovirus exposure and HLA in healthy donors. V lost 2 bases and J lost 0; bases outside the gene matches: 10. Germline CDR1 and CDR2: GTSNPN and SVGIG (reference sequence). The CDR3 consists of 17 residues. Some clones are missing from TCRdb's copy, which holds only in-frame ones; the method was immunoSEQ multiplex PCR. The table lists 66,000 or so clones, around 97% of them singletons. This TCR was sampled from a young woman in good health and CMV-seropositive. The chain combines TRBV30 with TRBJ1-2, with 9 bases fitting TRBD1. Sequencing input: PBMCs. The chain's CDR3 is CAWSNAGQGRANYGYTF. Here the CDR3 DNA reads TGTGCCTGGAGTAATGCGGGACAGGGTAGGGCTAACTATGGCTACACCTTC.